A selection of T cell receptor beta chains follows, all from one sample in a study of regulatory T cells in long-lasting Graves disease. TCRdb reprocessed the multiplex PCR reads with MiXCR, giving one entry per CDR3 protein. The repertoire holds approximately 690,000 distinct CDR3 sequences, with about 32% as singletons. The sequences come from peripheral blood mononuclear cells (PBMCs), collected when the disease was refractory, from a patient treated with antithyroid drugs. These receptor sequences come from a female donor with Graves disease. Each CDR3 is given with its conserved first and last residue. The D gene is left open where the match is weak. The listing skips clone size in some rows; elsewhere it reads once, few, many or a size class.

d_call j_call v_call clone_size cdr3_aa cdr3_nt
. TRBJ1-6 TRBV9 few CASSVVIDSPLHF TGTGCCAGCAGCGTAGTCATCGATTCACCCCTCCACTTT
. TRBJ2-5 TRBV29-1 once CSVSREQETQYF TGCAGCGTTAGCAGGGAACAAGAGACCCAGTACTTC
TRBD1 TRBJ2-7 TRBV12-3/TRBV12-4 many CASRATGTGTSEQYF TGTGCCAGCAGAGCTACCGGGACAGGGACCTCCGAGCAGTACTTC
. TRBJ2-7 TRBV10-3 once CAISGGGDEQYF TGTGCCATCAGCGGGGGCGGAGACGAGCAGTACTTC
TRBD2 TRBJ2-5 TRBV15 few CATSPRTSGRADETQYF TGTGCCACCAGCCCCCGGACTAGCGGGAGGGCCGATGAGACCCAGTACTTC
. TRBJ1-1 TRBV10-3 . CAISEAGGGTVTEAFF TGTGCCATCAGTGAAGCGGGGGGGGGAACAGTCACTGAAGCTTTCTTT
. TRBJ2-5 TRBV6-7 few CASSYGPGVLQETQYF TGTGCCAGCAGTTACGGTCCAGGGGTGTTGCAAGAGACCCAGTACTTC
TRBD1 TRBJ1-5 TRBV20-1 . CSATGQGARSNQPQHF TGCAGCGCTACGGGACAGGGGGCGCGGAGCAATCAGCCCCAGCATTTT
. TRBJ1-1 TRBV7-9 many CASSLRVGNTEAFF TGTGCCAGCAGTTTACGGGTAGGGAACACTGAAGCTTTCTTT
. TRBJ2-5 TRBV19 . CASSMWRNQETQYF TGTGCCAGTAGTATGTGGAGGAACCAAGAGACCCAGTACTTC
. TRBJ1-2 TRBV11-2 few CASSLEARVYNYGYTF TGTGCCAGCAGCTTAGAAGCTCGGGTATACAACTATGGCTACACCTTC
TRBD1 TRBJ1-6 TRBV2 many CASLTGGGSPLHF TGTGCCAGCCTAACAGGGGGCGGATCACCCCTCCACTTT
. TRBJ1-2 TRBV3-1 . CASSQNRAGYTF TGTGCCAGCAGTCAGAATCGGGCTGGCTACACCTTC
TRBD2 TRBJ2-2 TRBV5-1 few CASTPGRGGGTGELFF TGCGCCAGCACCCCGGGGAGGGGCGGAGGCACCGGGGAGCTGTTTTTT
. TRBJ1-6 TRBV11-2 . CASSSRTSLRDNSPLHF TGTGCCAGCAGCTCAAGGACTTCATTGAGAGATAATTCACCCCTCCACTTT
TRBD1 TRBJ1-1 TRBV25-1 few CATTGQRITEAFF TGTGCCACCACGGGACAGCGAATTACTGAAGCTTTCTTT
TRBD1 TRBJ2-7 TRBV6-5 . CASSYSIRTGFYEQYF TGTGCCAGCAGTTACTCGATTAGGACAGGGTTCTACGAGCAGTACTTC
. TRBJ2-7 TRBV20-1 few CSARDRKAPGREQYF TGCAGTGCTAGAGATAGGAAGGCCCCGGGGCGCGAGCAGTACTTC
. TRBJ2-6 TRBV5-1 few CASSFGPFSGANVLTF TGCGCCAGCAGCTTTGGACCGTTCTCTGGGGCCAACGTCCTGACTTTC
TRBD1 TRBJ1-2 TRBV10-3 many CAASGTVYGYTF TGTGCCGCGTCCGGGACAGTCTATGGCTACACCTTC
. TRBJ1-1 TRBV27 few CASSFMGKGTEAFF TGTGCCAGCAGTTTCATGGGGAAAGGCACTGAAGCTTTCTTT
. TRBJ1-1 TRBV19 . CASNHPGANTEAFF TGTGCCAGTAACCATCCCGGGGCGAACACTGAAGCTTTCTTT
TRBD2 TRBJ2-2 TRBV7-2 few CASSLSGLAGVTGELFF TGTGCCAGCAGCTTATCGGGACTAGCGGGTGTAACCGGGGAGCTGTTTTTT